This TCR beta chain was captured by sequencing in a study of CD8+ T cells in alopecia areata. Study in general: Administration of oral tofacitinib to treated patients was at 5 to 10 mg twice daily. Findings and limits, study-wide: Against the mouse data, patients shared TCRs less clearly, possibly for HLA reasons. How baseline CD8+ expansion relates to response remains uncertain (there was one nonresponder).

RNA extraction and reverse transcription yielded cDNA as sequencing template. Sequenced by immunoSEQ multiplex PCR; TCRdb stores in-frame clones only, minus some. The sample comprises 200,000 to 250,000 clones, approximately 57% of which are singletons, and more than 1.5% rests with the top ten. Sample treatment: oral pan-JAK inhibitor, 5-10 mg twice daily. Lesional scalp punch biopsies and peripheral blood were collected from alopecia areata patients. This CDR3 spans 14 amino acids. Trimming removed 4 bases from V and 2 bases from J; junction bases left unmatched: 6. Germline V CDR1 and CDR2: SGHDT, YYEEEE. A word on this clone: Its antigen remains unknown.

This receptor was obtained from a human donor with alopecia areata. The chain is built from TRBV5-6 and TRBJ2-7; 7 nucleotides line up with TRBD2. The sample in question was CD4+ T cells sorted from blood, obtained at week 4, from a patient treated with tofacitinib. CDR3 sequence reads: CASSTRTRTYEQYF. DNA for the CDR3: TGTGCCAGCAGCACGAGGACTAGGACCTACGAGCAGTACTTC.